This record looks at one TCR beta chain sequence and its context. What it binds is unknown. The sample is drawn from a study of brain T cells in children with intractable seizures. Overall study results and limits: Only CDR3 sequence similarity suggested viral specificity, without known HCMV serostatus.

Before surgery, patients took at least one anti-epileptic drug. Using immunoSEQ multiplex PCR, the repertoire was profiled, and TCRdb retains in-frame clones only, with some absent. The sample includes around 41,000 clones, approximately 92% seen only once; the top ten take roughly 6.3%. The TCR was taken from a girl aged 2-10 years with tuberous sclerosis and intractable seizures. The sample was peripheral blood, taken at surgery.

CDR3 DNA sequence: TGTGCCAGCTCACAGTACGATAACTCTGGAAACACCATATATTTT. This sequence encodes CASSQYDNSGNTIYF. This sequence joins TRBV18 and TRBJ1-3; no clear D gene. V was pared by 4 bases and J by 0 bases, with 10 bases between. The CDR3 sequence is 15 residues long. Looked up from germline, CDR1 is KGHSH and CDR2 is LQKENI. The full variable domain, completed using reference TRBV18 and TRBJ1-3, is NAGVMQNPRHLVRRRGQEARLRCSPMKGHSHVYWYRQLPEEGLKFMVYLQKENIIDESGMPKERFSAEFPKEGPSILRIQQVVRGDSAAYFCASSQYDNSGNTIYFGEGSWLTVV.